The clone carrying this T cell receptor (beta chain) appeared many times. Indicated time point: patch test 1, 2 weeks after DPC sensitization. The treatment denotes: therapeutic diphenylcyclopropenone sensitization with weekly scalp DPC. Blood, whole and unfractionated, served as the source for total RNA extraction. The data originate from a study of human T cells and chemical hapten exposure. Study context: Alopecia universalis, totalis or areata was present in patients who were mostly female. Slight volume differences across pooled libraries mainly accounted for varying per-sample TCR yields.

Methods used by the authors: A per-sample median of around 100,000 TCRs was observed, with a range of about 23,224 to 700,000. TCRdb ran MiXCR on the RACE reads and lists one entry per CDR3 protein. The V and J calls follow TCRdb's processing rather than the paper's. Of 50,000 or so distinct CDR3 sequences detected, 11% appear once; the ten largest clones hold approximately 1.8%. This CDR3 spans 17 amino acids. J was trimmed by 3 bases and V by 1 base; bases with no gene match: 7. Germline V gene sequence: CDR1 LGHDT, CDR2 YNNKEL (reference sequence). This clonotype was obtained from a middle-aged woman with alopecia areata. Some clones in this sample may be carry-over from other donors' samples. The material was whole blood, obtained in connection with sensitization to the hapten diphenylcyclopropenone (DPC). The chain employs TRBV3-1 and TRBJ2-1, with 9 nucleotides matching TRBD1. CDR3 sequence: CASSQGLGQGLYNEQFF. The CDR3 coding sequence is TGTGCCAGCAGCCAAGGGCTGGGACAGGGCCTCTACAATGAGCAGTTCTTC.